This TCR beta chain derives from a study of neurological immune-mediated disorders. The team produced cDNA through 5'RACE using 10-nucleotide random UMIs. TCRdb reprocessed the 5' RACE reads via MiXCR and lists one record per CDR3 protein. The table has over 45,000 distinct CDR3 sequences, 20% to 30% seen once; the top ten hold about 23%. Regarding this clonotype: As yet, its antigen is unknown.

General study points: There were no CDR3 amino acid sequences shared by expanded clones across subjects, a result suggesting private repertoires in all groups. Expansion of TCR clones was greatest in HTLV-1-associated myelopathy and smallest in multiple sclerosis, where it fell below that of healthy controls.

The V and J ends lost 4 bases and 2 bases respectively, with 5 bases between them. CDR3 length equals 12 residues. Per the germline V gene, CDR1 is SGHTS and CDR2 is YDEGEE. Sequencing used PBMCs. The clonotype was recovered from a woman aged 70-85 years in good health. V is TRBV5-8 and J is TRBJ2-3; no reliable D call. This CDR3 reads CASSHPTDTQYF. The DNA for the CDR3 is TGTGCCAGCAGCCACCCCACAGATACGCAGTATTTT.